The 7 T cell receptor beta chains below were found in one sample sequenced in a study of cytomegalovirus exposure and HLA in healthy donors. In the PCR, 60 Vbeta and 13 Jbeta primers were used. TCRdb's table, derived via immunoSEQ multiplex PCR, lists solely in-frame clones and lacks some. The sample lists about 95,000 clones; 77% were seen once. The sequencing input was PBMCs. These receptors came from a woman aged 40 to 50 in good health and CMV-seronegative.

The genes are TRBV5-1 and TRBJ1-1; D call uncertain. The V gene's germline CDR1 is SGHRS and CDR2 YFSETQ. The CDR3 length is 14 residues. The V and J ends lost 1 base and 5 bases respectively, with 12 bases between them. CDR3 sequence: CASSLLGGETEAFF. The DNA for the CDR3 is TGCGCCAGCAGCTTGCTCGGAGGAGAAACTGAAGCTTTCTTT.

The chain combines TRBV6-1 with TRBJ1-2; TRBD1 is a possible D gene (6 bases). CDR1 and CDR2 from the germline V gene are MNHNS and SASEGT. The CDR3 loop spans 13 amino acids. The V end lost 8 bases, the J end lost 6 bases, and 16 bases lay between the germline ends. In nucleotides, the CDR3 is TGTGCCAGCCCCGGGGCAGGGGTTGATGGCTACACCTTC. Translation gives CASPGAGVDGYTF.

The chain has TRBV6-1 and TRBJ2-4; 7 bases are a match to TRBD1. V shed 5 bases, J shed 0 bases, and the junction held 4 bases outside the gene matches. Per the germline V gene, CDR1 is MNHNS and CDR2 is SASEGT. The CDR3 is 15 residues long. CDR3 nucleotides: TGTGCCAGCAGTAAACAGGGGATAGCCAAAAACATTCAGTACTTC. The encoded protein is CASSKQGIAKNIQYF.

This clone was found once. This sequence joins TRBV7-3 and TRBJ2-1, with TRBD2 identical over 8 bases. Trimming cost V 3 bases and J 10 bases; bases outside gene matches: 5. The CDR3 is 13 residues long. CDR1 and CDR2 from the germline V gene are SGHTA and FQGTGA. The CDR3 loop is CASSLRGVGEQFF. In DNA form, the CDR3 reads TGTGCCAGCAGCTTGCGGGGGGTCGGGGAGCAGTTCTTC.

The rearrangement links TRBV7-9 to TRBJ1-1, with D hard to call. V lost 7 bases to trimming and J lost 8 bases, with 11 bases between them. From germline, CDR1 is SEHNR and CDR2 FQNEAQ (reference sequence). The CDR3 is 11 amino acids. CDR3 sequence: CASKRIREAFF. The CDR3 nucleotides read TGTGCCAGCAAACGAATCAGAGAAGCTTTCTTT. Full variable domain (remainder filled in from reference TRBV7-9 and TRBJ1-1): DTGVSQNPRHKITKRGQNVTFRCDPISEHNRLYWYRQTLGQGPEFLTYFQNEAQLEKSRLLSDRFSAERPKGSFSTLEIQRTEQGDSAMYLCASKRIREAFFGQGTRLTVV.

V gene TRBV2 combines with J gene TRBJ2-7; D is possibly TRBD2 (6 bases). CDR1 is SNHLY and CDR2 is FYNNEI in the germline V gene. The CDR3 extends over 14 amino acids. V was clipped by 6 bases and J by 4 bases, with 16 bases between them. The CDR3 loop reads CASRDSSALYEQYF. The CDR3 DNA follows: TGTGCCAGCAGGGACTCTAGCGCCCTTTACGAGCAGTACTTC.

This clone showed up just a few times. The rearrangement joins TRBV5-1 to TRBJ2-7; no definite D call. Between the trimmed V and J ends, which lost 3 bases and 1 base, there was a span of 2 bases. The length of the CDR3 is 11 residues. Per the germline V gene, CDR1 is SGHRS and CDR2 is YFSETQ. CDR3 loop: CASSSSYEQYF. CDR3 bases: TGCGCCAGCAGCTCATCCTACGAGCAGTACTTC.